This passage covers 10 T cell receptor beta chains from one sample sequenced in a study of cytomegalovirus exposure and HLA in healthy donors. The PCR employed 60 Vbeta primers together with 13 Jbeta primers. Measured with immunoSEQ multiplex PCR; TCRdb has only the in-frame clones, and not every one. The sample includes about 140,000 clones, around 73% of them seen just once. Sequenced input: PBMCs. All receptors come from a female donor in good health and CMV-seronegative.

This clone was recorded a few times. The chain employs TRBV6-1 and TRBJ1-1, with D possibly matching TRBD1 (5 bases). Germline V gene lookup returns CDR1 MNHNS and CDR2 SASEGT. The CDR3 consists of 13 residues. With 6 bases removed from V and 4 bases from J, the gap between germline ends came to 12 bases. CDR3 coding DNA: TGTGCCAGCAGCCCCGACAGTGCCACTGAAGCTTTCTTT. This gives the protein CASSPDSATEAFF.

This sequence joins TRBV7-8 and TRBJ1-5; 8 bases line up with TRBD1. Germline lookup yields CDR1 SGHVS and CDR2 FQNEAQ. This CDR3 comprises 17 residues. Losses at the gene ends were 1 base for V and 2 bases for J; bases not matched to a gene: 7. CDR3: CASSLGDRSYGNQPQHF. The CDR3 bases are TGTGCCAGCAGCTTAGGGGACAGGAGTTATGGCAATCAGCCCCAGCATTTT.

The gene calls are TRBV19 and TRBJ2-1; 8 bases are shared with TRBD2. Germline loops: CDR1 LNHDA, CDR2 SQIVND (reference sequence). With 6 bases clipped from V and 2 bases from J, the junction kept 12 bases outside the gene matches. This CDR3 has 17 residues. CDR3 protein: CASSAYHSGITYNEQFF. Written as DNA, the CDR3 is TGTGCCAGTAGCGCTTACCATAGCGGGATCACCTACAATGAGCAGTTCTTC.

This clone was counted only a few times. The chain combines TRBV28 with TRBJ2-3; TRBD1 matches at 7 bases. Germline CDR1 and CDR2: MDHEN and SYDVKM. The CDR3 extends over 16 amino acids. V was clipped by 3 bases and J by 3 bases; unmatched bases: 9. The CDR3 DNA follows: TGTGCCAGCAGTTTTCACGACAGGGTCCGGACAGATACGCAGTATTTT. Protein product: CASSFHDRVRTDTQYF.

The rearrangement links TRBV4-2 to TRBJ1-3, with 9 nucleotides matching TRBD1. CDR3 length equals 15 residues. The ends lost 1 base at V and 5 bases at J; junction bases unmatched: 3. Germline CDR1 reads LGHNA; CDR2 reads YNFKEQ. CDR3 DNA sequence: TGTGCCAGCAGCCAAGGGGGGACAGGGAGAAACACCATATATTTT. Translating it yields CASSQGGTGRNTIYF.

The chain couples TRBV15 to TRBJ1-1, with D possibly being TRBD1 (6 bases). The CDR3 length is 13 residues. The germline V gene encodes CDR1 LNHNV and CDR2 YYDKDF (reference sequence). V was pared by 7 bases and J by 0 bases, with 9 bases between. Written as DNA, the CDR3 is TGTGCCACCACAGGGGTTTTGAACACTGAAGCTTTCTTT. Its protein is CATTGVLNTEAFF.

The CDR3 sequence: CASAHPGVLSTDTQYF. The DNA of the CDR3 is TGTGCCAGCGCCCATCCGGGGGTCCTAAGCACAGATACGCAGTATTTT. The chain combines TRBV5-5 with TRBJ2-3; the D gene is possibly TRBD2 (6 bases). Trimming pared 7 bases from V and 0 bases from J, leaving 18 bases between. The CDR3 covers 16 residues. CDR1 is SGHKS, CDR2 YYEKEE, per germline (reference sequence).

The rearrangement uses TRBV27 and TRBJ2-7; TRBD2 is a possible D gene (6 bases). This CDR3 spans 14 amino acids. Germline CDR1 is MNHEY and CDR2 is SMNVEV (reference sequence). Between the trimmed V and J ends, which lost 3 bases and 3 bases, there was a span of 12 bases. The CDR3 sequence: CASSFSGNYYEQYF. CDR3 DNA sequence: TGTGCCAGCAGTTTTAGCGGTAACTACTACGAGCAGTACTTC.

In its sample, this clone was seen a few times. The V call is TRBV6-1, the J call TRBJ1-2; D unresolved. The CDR3 has 15 residues. Trimming stripped 6 bases from V and 2 bases from J, with 16 bases between. CDR1 is MNHNS and CDR2 is SASEGT in the germline V gene. Written as DNA, the CDR3 is TGTGCCAGCAGGACGTCAGGCCCTGGGAACTATGGCTACACCTTC. Amino acid sequence: CASRTSGPGNYGYTF.

Here the CDR3 reads CASSSKLQGIRGYTF. As DNA, the CDR3 is TGTGCCAGCAGTTCGAAGTTACAGGGGATTCGCGGCTACACCTTC. This chain connects TRBV5-8 to TRBJ1-2, with 7 bases that match TRBD1. The V and J ends lost 5 bases and 8 bases, in that order; junction bases with no gene match: 15. Germline V lookup: CDR1 SGHTS, CDR2 YDEGEE. CDR3 length: 15 residues. The complete variable domain, with remaining parts taken from reference TRBV5-8 and TRBJ1-2, reads EAGVTQSPTHLIKTRGQQATLRCSPISGHTSVYWYQQALGLGLQFLLWYDEGEERNRGNFPPRFSGRQFPNYSSELNVNALELEDSALYLCASSSKLQGIRGYTFGSGTRLTVV.